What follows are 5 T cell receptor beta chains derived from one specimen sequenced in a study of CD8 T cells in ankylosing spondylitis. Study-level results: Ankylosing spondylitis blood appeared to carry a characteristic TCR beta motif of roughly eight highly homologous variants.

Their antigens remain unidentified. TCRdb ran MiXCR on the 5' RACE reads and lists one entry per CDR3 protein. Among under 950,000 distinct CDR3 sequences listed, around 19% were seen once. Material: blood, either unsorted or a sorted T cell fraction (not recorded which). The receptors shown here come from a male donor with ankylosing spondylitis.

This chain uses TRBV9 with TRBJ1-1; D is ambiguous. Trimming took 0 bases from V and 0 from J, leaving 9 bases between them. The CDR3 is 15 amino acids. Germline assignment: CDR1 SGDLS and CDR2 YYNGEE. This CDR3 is CASSVESSMNTEAFF. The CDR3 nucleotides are TGTGCCAGCAGCGTAGAGTCCAGCATGAACACTGAAGCTTTCTTT.

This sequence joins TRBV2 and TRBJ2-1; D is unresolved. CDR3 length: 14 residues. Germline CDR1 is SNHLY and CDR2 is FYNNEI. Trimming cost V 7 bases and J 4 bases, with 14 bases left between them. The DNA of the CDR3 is TGTGCCAGCATGCCCTCAACCTCTTACAATGAGCAGTTCTTC. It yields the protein CASMPSTSYNEQFF.

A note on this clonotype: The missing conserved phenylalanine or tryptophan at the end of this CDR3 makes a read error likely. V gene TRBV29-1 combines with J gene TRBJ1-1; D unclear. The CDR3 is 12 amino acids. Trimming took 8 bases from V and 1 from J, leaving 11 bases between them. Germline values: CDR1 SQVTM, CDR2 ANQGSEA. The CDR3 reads CSTLTGNTEAFL. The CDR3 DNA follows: TGCAGCACCCTGACTGGGAACACTGAAGCTTTCTTA.

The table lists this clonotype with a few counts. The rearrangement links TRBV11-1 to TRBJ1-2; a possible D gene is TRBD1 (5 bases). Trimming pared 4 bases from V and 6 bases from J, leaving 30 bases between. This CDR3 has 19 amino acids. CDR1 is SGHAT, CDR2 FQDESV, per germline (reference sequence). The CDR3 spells CASSSIQPAVSETGDGYTF. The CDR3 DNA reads TGTGCCAGCAGCTCCATCCAGCCGGCGGTGTCAGAAACAGGTGATGGCTACACCTTC.

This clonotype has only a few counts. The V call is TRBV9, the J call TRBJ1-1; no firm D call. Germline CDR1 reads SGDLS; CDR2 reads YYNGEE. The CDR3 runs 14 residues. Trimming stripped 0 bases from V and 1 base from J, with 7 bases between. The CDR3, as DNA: TGTGCCAGCAGCGTAGGACGGGGGAACACTGAAGCTTTCTTT. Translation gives CASSVGRGNTEAFF.